The table lists the clone carrying this T cell receptor beta chain with a count of one. With 4 bases clipped from V and 8 bases from J, the junction kept 15 bases outside the gene matches. Germline values: CDR1 SGDLS, CDR2 YYNGEE. This CDR3 spans 16 amino acids. The sample comes from a study of OX40 agonist ivuxolimab in advanced cancers. Looking at the study overall: At 0.01 to 10 mg/kg, ivuxolimab was administered intravenously to patients every 2 weeks.

Only in-frame clones appear in the TCRdb table, and some are missing; sequencing was by immunoSEQ multiplex PCR. The sample includes 65,000 to 85,000 clones, more than 85% of them seen just once. This TCR derives from an adult with an advanced solid tumor such as melanoma, head and neck, liver or kidney cancer. The specimen was CD4+ or CD8+ T cells sorted from blood, collected in a trial of the OX40 agonist ivuxolimab. The chain links TRBV9 to TRBJ1-1, with 9 bases fitting TRBD1. The CDR3 is CASSPDPQGALSEAFF. CDR3 DNA: TGTGCCAGCAGCCCGGACCCACAGGGGGCGCTCTCCGAAGCTTTCTTT.